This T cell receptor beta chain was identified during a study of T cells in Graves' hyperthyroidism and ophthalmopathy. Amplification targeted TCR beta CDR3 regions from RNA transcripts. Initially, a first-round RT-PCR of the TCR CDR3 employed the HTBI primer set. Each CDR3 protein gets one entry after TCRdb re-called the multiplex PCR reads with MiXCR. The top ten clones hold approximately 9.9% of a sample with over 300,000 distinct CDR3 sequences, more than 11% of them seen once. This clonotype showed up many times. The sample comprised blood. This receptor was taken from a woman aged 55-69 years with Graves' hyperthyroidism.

CDR3 DNA: TGCAGTGCTAGATCCTTCAGCGGGAGTGGGAATGAGCAGTTCTTC. It is translated as CSARSFSGSGNEQFF. The rearrangement links TRBV20-1 to TRBJ2-1; 8 positions match TRBD2. With V trimmed by 2 bases and J by 7 bases, 10 bases remained unmatched. In germline, CDR1 is DFQATT, CDR2 SNEGSKA (reference sequence). This CDR3 spans 15 amino acids.